The rows below give T cell receptor beta chains drawn from one sample of a study of cytomegalovirus exposure and HLA in healthy donors. The data were produced by immunoSEQ multiplex PCR, yet TCRdb's version contains in-frame clones alone and is incomplete. In the table there are under 250,000 clones, roughly 83% of which are singletons. Specimen: PBMCs. The receptors shown here come from a woman between 18 and 30 years old in good health and CMV-seronegative. The CDR3 runs from the conserved cysteine through the conserved F or W. A D gene is named only where the DNA matches it firmly. The size of a clone is reported for some rows only, either as once, few or many, or as a class for expanded clones.

j_gene | d_gene | v_gene | abundance | CDR3nt | CDR3aa
TRBJ2-3 | NA | TRBV7-3 | NA | TGTGCCAGCAGTCTGGCCAACACAGATACGCAGTATTTT | CASSLANTDTQYF
TRBJ2-1 | TRBD2 | TRBV15 | few | TGTGCCACCAGCACCAGAACTGGGAGCGGGGGCAATGAGCAGTTCTTC | CATSTRTGSGGNEQFF
TRBJ2-1 | NA | TRBV30 | NA | TGTGCCTGGAGTGCAAGCGGACTGAACAATGAGCAGTTCTTC | CAWSASGLNNEQFF
TRBJ2-1 | TRBD2 | TRBV28 | NA | TGTGCCAGCAGTTTAAGTGGGCTAGCGGGGAATGTGTTCCGGGAGCAGTTCTTC | CASSLSGLAGNVFREQFF
TRBJ1-2 | TRBD1 | TRBV5-1 | NA | TGCGCCAGCAGCTTACAGGGGGATGGCTACACCTTC | CASSLQGDGYTF
TRBJ1-2 | NA | TRBV27 | NA | TGTGCCAGCAGTTTCCGGGATAACTATGGCTACACCTTC | CASSFRDNYGYTF
TRBJ2-3 | NA | TRBV7-9 | once | TGTGCCAGCAGCTCCAAGACCTTGACAGATACGCAGTATTTT | CASSSKTLTDTQYF
TRBJ1-6 | NA | TRBV27 | NA | TGTGCCAGCAGTTTACTTAATTCACCCCTCCACTTT | CASSLLNSPLHF
TRBJ1-4 | NA | TRBV6-6 | NA | TGTGCCAGCAGTTACTTCCAGGACTGGAGAAGGGAAAAACTGTTTTTT | CASSYFQDWRREKLFF
TRBJ2-1 | NA | TRBV9 | once | TGTGCCAGCAGTACCGGGACCGCCGGGATTCGGCTCTTC | CASSTGTAGIRLF
TRBJ2-2 | TRBD1 | TRBV6-5 | NA | TGTGCCAGCAGTTACTCGACAGGGGGAATCGGGGAGCTGTTTTTT | CASSYSTGGIGELFF
TRBJ2-5 | TRBD1 | TRBV28 | NA | TGTGCCAGCAGCCCCCGGACAGGCCCCACGGACTTC | CASSPRTGPTDF
TRBJ1-2 | NA | TRBV7-8 | few | TGTGCCAGCAGCTCAGCTACCCTTGTCGGCTACACCTTC | CASSSATLVGYTF
TRBJ1-1 | TRBD1 | TRBV28 | NA | TGTGCCAGCGGATACAGGGGCCTTAAGATGAACACTGAAGCTTTCTTT | CASGYRGLKMNTEAFF
TRBJ2-7 | TRBD2 | TRBV5-1 | NA | TGCGCCAGCAGCTTACTAGCGGGGTCTTCCTCCTACGAGCAGTACTTC | CASSLLAGSSSYEQYF
TRBJ1-1 | NA | TRBV19 | NA | TGTGCCAGTAGTATATATAACACTGAAGCTTTCTTT | CASSIYNTEAFF
TRBJ2-3 | NA | TRBV27 | NA | TGTGCCGTAAGACGGATGAGCACAGATACGCAGTATTTT | CAVRRMSTDTQYF
TRBJ1-1 | NA | TRBV6-5 | NA | TGTGCCAGCAGTTACTCGGGGTGGACTGAAGCTTTCTTT | CASSYSGWTEAFF
TRBJ1-2 | NA | TRBV7-2 | NA | TGTGCCAGCAGCCCACCCAGGGATTTCTATGGCTACACCTTC | CASSPPRDFYGYTF
TRBJ2-2 | NA | TRBV11-2 | NA | TGTGCCAGCAGCTTAAGGGGGGCACTGTTTTTT | CASSLRGALFF
TRBJ2-7 | NA | TRBV5-1 | NA | TGCGCCAGCAGAGGGAGCTACGAGCAGTACTTC | CASRGSYEQYF
TRBJ2-1 | TRBD1 | TRBV9 | NA | TGTGCCAGCACCGACAGGGACAATGAGCAGTTCTTC | CASTDRDNEQFF
TRBJ1-2 | NA | TRBV2 | NA | TGTGCCAGCAGTGAGAGTCAGGAATTTGGCTACACCTTC | CASSESQEFGYTF
TRBJ2-7 | NA | TRBV6-1 | once | TGTGCCAGCAGTGAAGGGGCAGGGTCCTACGAGCAGTACTTC | CASSEGAGSYEQYF
TRBJ1-5 | TRBD1 | TRBV6-6 | NA | TGTGCCAGCAAAACCGGGACAGGTAGTAATCAGCCCCAGCATTTT | CASKTGTGSNQPQHF
TRBJ1-5 | TRBD1 | TRBV6-1 | NA | TGTGCCAGCAGTGGACAGGGGGTCAGGCAGCCCCAGCATTTT | CASSGQGVRQPQHF
TRBJ2-1 | TRBD1 | TRBV5-1 | NA | TGCGCCAGCAGCCAGGAGACAGGGGCCTACAATGAGCAGTTCTTC | CASSQETGAYNEQFF
TRBJ2-2 | NA | TRBV6-5 | NA | TGTGCCAGCAGTTACTCCGGCGGGGAGCTGTTTTTT | CASSYSGGELFF
TRBJ2-7 | TRBD1 | TRBV20-1 | NA | TGCAGTGCTCCGACAGGGTACGAGCAGTACTTC | CSAPTGYEQYF
TRBJ2-4 | NA | TRBV7-9 | NA | TGTGCCAGCAGCGGAGTGGGGGTAGCCAAAAACATTCAGTACTTC | CASSGVGVAKNIQYF